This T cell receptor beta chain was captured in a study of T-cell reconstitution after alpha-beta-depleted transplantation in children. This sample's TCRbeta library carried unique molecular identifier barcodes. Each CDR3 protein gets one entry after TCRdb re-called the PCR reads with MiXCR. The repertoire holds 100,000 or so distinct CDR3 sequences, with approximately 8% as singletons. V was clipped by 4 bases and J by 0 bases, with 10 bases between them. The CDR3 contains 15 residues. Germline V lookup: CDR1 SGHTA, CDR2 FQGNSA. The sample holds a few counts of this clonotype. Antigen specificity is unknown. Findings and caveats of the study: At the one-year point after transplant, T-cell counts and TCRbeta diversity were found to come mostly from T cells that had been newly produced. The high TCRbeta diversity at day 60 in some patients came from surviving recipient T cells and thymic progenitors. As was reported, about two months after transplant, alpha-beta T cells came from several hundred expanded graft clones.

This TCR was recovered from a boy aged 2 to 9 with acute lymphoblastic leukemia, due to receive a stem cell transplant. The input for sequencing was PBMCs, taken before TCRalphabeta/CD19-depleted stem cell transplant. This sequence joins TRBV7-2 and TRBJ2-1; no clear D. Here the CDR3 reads CASSSRKSSYNEQFF. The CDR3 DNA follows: TGTGCCAGCAGCTCCAGGAAGAGCTCCTACAATGAGCAGTTCTTC.